This T cell receptor beta chain comes out of a study of T cell clonotyping in hematopoietic cell transplantation. This clone came up once. Assay used: immunoSEQ multiplex PCR; TCRdb lists only in-frame clones, some missing. The data hold 5,000 or so clones, with nearly 90% observed a single time. The CDR3 is made up of 15 amino acids. The V gene end was trimmed by 4 bases and the J gene end by 7 bases; junction bases not matched to a gene: 9. Germline CDR1 is SGHDN and CDR2 is FVKESK. Blood collection times were about day -28 and days 30, 100, 180 posttransplant. The starting material was peripheral blood mononuclear cells, obtained 100 days after allogeneic stem cell transplant. The chain joins TRBV14 to TRBJ2-7; 11 bases map to TRBD2. The TCR originated in a male patient between 65 and 85 years old who had an allogeneic stem cell transplant from an unrelated donor, so T cells may come from the graft donor. Some clones in this sample may be carry-over from other donors' samples. The chain's CDR3 is CASSPPSGRSREQYF. DNA of the CDR3: TGTGCCAGCAGCCCCCCTAGCGGGAGGTCGAGGGAGCAGTACTTC.